Each of the 25 T cell receptor beta chains below was sequenced from the same sample in a study of Graves' ophthalmopathy and Graves' hyperthyroidism. RNA transcripts yielded amplified TCR beta CDR3 regions. Second-round multiplex PCR came after first-round RT-PCR with HTBI primers. Using its own MiXCR run on the multiplex PCR reads, TCRdb lists one record per CDR3 protein. The data hold about 16,000 distinct CDR3 sequences, with 46% observed a single time. The sequencing sample was made of peripheral blood. Every receptor here comes from a woman aged 35 to 49 with stable Graves' hyperthyroidism.

As to this clonotype: A much larger clonotype is one base distant, so this may be a read error. In this CDR3 the conserved last residue, phenylalanine or tryptophan, is missing, so a read error is likely. This rearrangement joins TRBV11-3 to TRBJ1-1, with a possible D match to TRBD1 (5 bases). CDR1 and CDR2 from the germline V gene are SGHNT and YENEEA. This CDR3 contains 13 residues. V lost 3 bases and J lost 1, with 6 bases in between. The CDR3: CASSFGANTEAFL. The CDR3, as DNA: TGTGCCAGCAGCTTTGGGGCGAACACTGAAGCTTTCCTT.

In the case of this clonotype: This CDR3 fails to terminate in the conserved phenylalanine or tryptophan, so it likely reflects a read error. No DNA is shown, since the ends of the CDR3 on it are uncertain; the CDR3 is the one TCRdb lists. The genes are TRBV20-1 and TRBJ1-1; the table assigns TRBD1, which was not confirmed against the DNA. Germline V CDR1 and CDR2: DFQATT, SNEGSKA (reference sequence). Both ends counted, the CDR3 spans 12 residues. The chain's CDR3 is CSASPANTEAFL.

This chain connects TRBV4-3 to TRBJ2-4; D may be TRBD1 (6 bases). The CDR3 totals 14 residues. V lost 0 bases to trimming and J lost 9 bases, with 12 bases between them. Germline V gives CDR1 LGHNA, CDR2 YSLEER. CDR3 in DNA: TGCGCCAGCAGCCAAGACCAGGGGATGGCCATTCAGTACTTC. This sequence encodes CASSQDQGMAIQYF.

The table lists this clonotype with many counts. A clone one base away is much larger, so this may be a read error. The chain couples TRBV24-1 to TRBJ2-1; D gene uncertain. The germline V gene has CDR1 KGHDR and CDR2 SFDVKD. This CDR3 is built from 13 residues. The CDR3 region has the DNA TGTGCCATCAGTGATTGGCAGAACAATGAGCAGTTCTTC. Translated, it gives CAISDWQNNEQFF.

J is TRBJ2-1 and V is TRBV7-2, with a weak D call TRBD2 (5 bases). Germline V gives CDR1 SGHTA, CDR2 FQGNSA. The CDR3 is 14 amino acids. Trimming left V 2 bases short and J 12 bases short, with 17 bases between. CDR3 region: CASSLNGLGDTQFF. The DNA for the CDR3 is TGTGCCAGCAGCTTAAACGGACTTGGGGATACGCAGTTCTTC.

This clonotype has a count of ten or more. The chain is built from TRBV20-1 and TRBJ2-7, with a tentative D call TRBD2 (5 bases). CDR3 length equals 14 residues. Trimming left V 3 bases short and J 6 bases short, with 18 bases between. Germline assignment: CDR1 DFQATT and CDR2 SNEGSKA (reference sequence). The CDR3 sequence is CSASDTGLGLEQYF. CDR3 nucleotides: TGCAGTGCTAGTGATACGGGATTAGGGCTCGAGCAGTACTTC.

The J gene is TRBJ2-1, the V gene TRBV29-1; D is possibly TRBD2 (7 bases). Looked up from germline, CDR1 is SQVTM and CDR2 is ANQGSEA. Deletions cut 4 bases from V and 8 bases from J, with 21 bases between. This CDR3 spans 15 amino acids. The CDR3 region is CSVGKGGVHGDEQFF. CDR3 nucleotide sequence: TGCAGCGTTGGAAAGGGGGGGGTGCATGGGGATGAGCAGTTCTTC.

This clonotype is termed medium-sized. This rearrangement joins TRBV7-6 to TRBJ2-7; D is undetermined. CDR1 is SGHVS and CDR2 is FNYEAQ in the germline V gene. Deletions cut 2 bases from V and 4 bases from J, with 9 bases between. The CDR3 consists of 13 residues. This chain's CDR3 is CASSLSWQYEQYF. The CDR3 DNA is TGTGCCAGCAGCTTAAGCTGGCAGTACGAGCAGTACTTC.

This clonotype was recorded at least ten times. This rearrangement joins TRBV4-1 to TRBJ1-1; D might be TRBD1 (6 bases). V shed 3 bases and J shed 4 bases, with 9 bases lying between them. The CDR3 runs to 13 residues. CDR1 and CDR2 (germline): MGHRA, YSYEKL. The CDR3 bases are TGCGCCAGCAGCCACAAGGGGGGCACTGAAGCTTTCTTT. This translates into CASSHKGGTEAFF.

This clonotype showed up many times. The rearrangement links TRBV20-1 to TRBJ2-3; TRBD1 might be the D (6 bases). Germline CDR1 reads DFQATT; CDR2 reads SNEGSKA (reference sequence). V was pared by 6 bases and J by 6 bases, with 16 bases between. This CDR3 is built from 13 residues. CDR3 in amino acids: CSAPYSGEDTQYF. The CDR3 DNA is TGCAGTGCCCCCTACTCAGGGGAGGATACGCAGTATTTT.

This rearrangement joins TRBV11-2 to TRBJ2-7, with D perhaps matching TRBD1 or TRBD2 (5 bases each). The germline gives CDR1 SGHAT, CDR2 FQNNGV. The CDR3 has 15 residues. Trimming stripped 0 bases from V and 3 bases from J, with 12 bases between. Here the CDR3 DNA reads TGTGCCAGCAGCTTAGAAGTAGGGACCATCTACGAGCAGTACTTC. Its protein product is CASSLEVGTIYEQYF.

CDR3 nucleotide sequence: TGTGCCAGCAGCCAATGGACTAGCGGGGGGGCAGGCCAAGAGACCCAGTACTTC. Translating gives CASSQWTSGGAGQETQYF. The chain couples TRBV4-2 to TRBJ2-5, with 15 nucleotides matching TRBD2. The CDR3 loop spans 18 amino acids. Germline V gene sequence: CDR1 LGHNA, CDR2 YNFKEQ. The trim removed 2 bases at V and 1 base at J, leaving 5 bases unmatched.

The sample holds many counts of this clonotype. The chain couples TRBV20-1 to TRBJ2-7; 13 nucleotides align to TRBD2. Germline CDR1 and CDR2: DFQATT and SNEGSKA (reference sequence). Germline trimming cut 4 bases from V and 7 bases from J; bases unmatched to any gene: 7. The CDR3 length is 14 residues. CDR3 DNA sequence: TGCAGTGCTACTGGACTAGCGGGAGTACAGGAGCAGTACTTC. Its translation: CSATGLAGVQEQYF.

V is TRBV20-1 and J is TRBJ2-1; 8 nucleotides agree with TRBD1. This CDR3 is built from 16 residues. Trimming cost V 0 bases and J 1 base; bases outside gene matches: 5. CDR1 DFQATT and CDR2 SNEGSKA come from the germline V gene (reference sequence). The chain's CDR3 is CSARDRTGWSYNEQFF. The CDR3 DNA sequence: TGCAGTGCTAGAGACAGGACAGGGTGGTCCTACAATGAGCAGTTCTTC.

The V and J genes are TRBV4-2 and TRBJ1-2; D remains unclear. V lost 0 bases, J lost 4 bases, and 6 bases lay in between. Germline CDR1 LGHNA, CDR2 YNFKEQ. This CDR3 contains 13 residues. The CDR3 loop reads CASSQDFTYGYTF. The DNA for the CDR3 is TGTGCCAGCAGCCAAGATTTTACCTATGGCTACACCTTC.

This clonotype was detected many times. V usage is TRBV20-1 and J usage is TRBJ2-7, with D possibly TRBD2 on 6 matching bases. CDR3 length: 13 amino acids. V lost 3 bases and J lost 3, with 12 bases in between. CDR1 is DFQATT and CDR2 is SNEGSKA in the germline V gene (reference sequence). Written as DNA, the CDR3 is TGCAGTGCTAGGGGCGGGAAAAGCTACGAGCAGTACTTC. It encodes CSARGGKSYEQYF.

This clonotype is labeled medium-sized. V and J are TRBV29-1 and TRBJ2-5, with D unclear. This CDR3 has 12 amino acids. In germline, CDR1 is SQVTM, CDR2 ANQGSEA. V dropped 0 bases and J dropped 4 bases, with 6 bases sitting between them. This CDR3 is CSVEDHTETQYF. The CDR3 nucleotides are TGCAGCGTTGAAGATCACACAGAGACCCAGTACTTC.

Comment on this clonotype: No conserved phenylalanine or tryptophan ends this CDR3, so it is likely a read error. This chain links TRBV2 with TRBJ2-7; TRBD2 aligns across 9 bases. The CDR3 is 15 residues long. Germline CDR1 reads SNHLY; CDR2 reads FYNNEI. V gave up 3 bases and J gave up 0 bases; unmatched junction bases: 3. The CDR3 DNA sequence: TGTGCCAGCAGTGAGGCTAGCGGGGCCTCCTACGAGCAGTACTCC. It is translated as CASSEASGASYEQYS.

This clonotype came up many times. The chain links TRBV6-1 to TRBJ2-5; 8 bases are shared with TRBD1. This CDR3 has 13 amino acids. After removal of 7 bases from V and 2 bases from J, the junction contained 3 bases not matched to a gene. The germline gives CDR1 MNHNS, CDR2 SASEGT. The CDR3 region is CASNRQGQETQYF. CDR3 in DNA: TGTGCCAGCAATAGACAGGGGCAAGAGACCCAGTACTTC.

J is TRBJ2-5 and V is TRBV29-1; TRBD1 matches 11 bases. CDR3 length equals 12 residues. The germline V gene has CDR1 SQVTM and CDR2 ANQGSEA. V lost 7 bases to trimming and J lost 4 bases; unmatched junction nucleotides: 2. The CDR3 loop is CSGTGGGETQYF. In DNA, the CDR3 is TGCAGCGGGACAGGGGGCGGAGAGACCCAGTACTTC. The full variable domain, rest sourced from reference TRBV29-1 and TRBJ2-5, is SAVISQKPSRDICQRGTSLTIQCQVDSQVTMMFWYRQQPGQSLTLIATANQGSEATYESGFVIDKFPISRPNLTFSTLTVSNMSPEDSSIYLCSGTGGGETQYFGPGTRLLVL.

This clonotype rates as medium-sized. The J gene is TRBJ1-2, the V gene TRBV7-9; 8 bases map to TRBD1. The ends lost 7 bases at V and 6 bases at J; junction bases unmatched: 10. Germline CDR1 SEHNR, CDR2 FQNEAQ (reference sequence). The length of the CDR3 is 14 residues. CDR3 nucleotides: TGTGCCAGCACCTTGACAGGGGACACGGATGGCTACACCTTC. Amino acids: CASTLTGDTDGYTF. Complete variable domain (other parts from reference TRBV7-9 and TRBJ1-2): DTGVSQNPRHKITKRGQNVTFRCDPISEHNRLYWYRQTLGQGPEFLTYFQNEAQLEKSRLLSDRFSAERPKGSFSTLEIQRTEQGDSAMYLCASTLTGDTDGYTFGSGTRLTVV.

Note on this clonotype: As the CDR3 is not closed by the conserved phenylalanine or tryptophan, this likely results from a read error. Because the CDR3's place on the DNA is in doubt, the DNA is left out and the CDR3 is given as listed by TCRdb. The chain joins TRBV9 to TRBJ2-2; TRBD1, the table's D call, was not compared with the DNA. Germline V gives CDR1 SGDLS, CDR2 YYNGEE. The length of the CDR3 is 15 amino acids, counting both ends. The CDR3 spells CASSVVSRGSGERFC.

The V gene is TRBV18, the J gene TRBJ1-5; D not resolved. This CDR3 contains 15 residues. V was trimmed by 5 bases and J by 0 bases, leaving 11 bases between them. CDR1 is KGHSH and CDR2 is LQKENI in the germline V gene. As DNA, the CDR3 is TGTGCCAGCTCAGAGGACCCTTATAGCAATCAGCCCCAGCATTTT. Its protein is CASSEDPYSNQPQHF.

By share, this clonotype ranks as medium-sized (0.01 to 0.1%). The chain combines TRBV24-1 with TRBJ2-5; a possible D gene is TRBD2 (6 bases). V lost 9 bases and J lost 7, with 20 bases in between. CDR1 is KGHDR, CDR2 SFDVKD, per germline. The CDR3 runs 14 residues. The CDR3 DNA follows: TGTGCCACCCGAGAAACGGAGGGATTGGGGACCCAGTACTTC. Amino acid sequence: CATRETEGLGTQYF.

The sample holds one count of this clonotype. The gene calls are TRBV7-6 and TRBJ2-1; possible D gene TRBD2, 5 bases. The germline CDR1 and CDR2 sequences are SGHVS and FNYEAQ. This CDR3 has 15 residues. Trimming stripped 5 bases from V and 5 bases from J, with 16 bases between. CDR3: CASSQSLGQNNEQFF. The DNA of the CDR3 is TGTGCCAGCAGCCAATCACTAGGGCAGAACAATGAGCAGTTCTTC.